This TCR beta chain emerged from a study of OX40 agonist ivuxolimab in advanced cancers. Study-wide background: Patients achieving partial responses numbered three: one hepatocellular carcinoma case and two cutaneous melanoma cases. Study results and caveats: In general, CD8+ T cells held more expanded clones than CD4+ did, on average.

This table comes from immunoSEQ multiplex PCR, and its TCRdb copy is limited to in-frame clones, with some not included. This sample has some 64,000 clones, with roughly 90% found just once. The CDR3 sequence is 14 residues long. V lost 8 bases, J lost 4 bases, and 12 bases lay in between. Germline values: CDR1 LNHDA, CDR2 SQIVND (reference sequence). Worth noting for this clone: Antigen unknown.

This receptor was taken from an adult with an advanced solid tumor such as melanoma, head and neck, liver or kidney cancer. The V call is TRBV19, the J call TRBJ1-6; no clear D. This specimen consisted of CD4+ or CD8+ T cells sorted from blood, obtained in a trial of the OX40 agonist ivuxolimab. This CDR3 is CASQGRRYNSPLHF. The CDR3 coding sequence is TGTGCCAGTCAAGGACGGAGGTATAATTCACCCCTCCACTTT.